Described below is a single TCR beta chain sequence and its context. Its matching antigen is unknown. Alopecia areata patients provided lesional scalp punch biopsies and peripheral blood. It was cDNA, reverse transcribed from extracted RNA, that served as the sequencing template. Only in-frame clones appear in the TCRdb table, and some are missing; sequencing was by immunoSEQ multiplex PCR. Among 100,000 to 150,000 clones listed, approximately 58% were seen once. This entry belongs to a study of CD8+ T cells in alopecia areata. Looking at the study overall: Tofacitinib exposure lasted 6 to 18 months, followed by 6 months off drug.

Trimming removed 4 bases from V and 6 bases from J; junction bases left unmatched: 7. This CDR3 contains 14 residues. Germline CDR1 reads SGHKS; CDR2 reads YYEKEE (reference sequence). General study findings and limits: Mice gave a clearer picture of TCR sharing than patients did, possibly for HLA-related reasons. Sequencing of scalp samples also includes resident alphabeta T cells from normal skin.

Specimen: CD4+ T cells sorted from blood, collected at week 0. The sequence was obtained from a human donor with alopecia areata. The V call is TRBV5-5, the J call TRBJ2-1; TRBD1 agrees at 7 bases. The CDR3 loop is CASSPDRDSNEQFF. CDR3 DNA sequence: TGTGCCAGCAGCCCCGACAGGGATTCCAATGAGCAGTTCTTC.